A few counts support the clone carrying this TCR beta chain. The antigen remains unidentified. The V end lost 1 base, the J end lost 0 bases, and 10 bases lay between the germline ends. The CDR3 contains 15 residues. Germline assignment: CDR1 DFQATT and CDR2 SNEGSKA (reference sequence). The sample comes from a study of blood T cells in healthy people across ages. Notes on the study in general: Significant beta diversity loss was already apparent by age roughly 43, declining roughly linearly.

With a J-beta primer mix and a sample-barcoded 5' primer, a second PCR ran 7 to 11 cycles. One entry per CDR3 protein results from TCRdb running MiXCR on the 5' RACE reads. Here the sample spans some 710,000 distinct CDR3 sequences, about 46% being singletons. The receptor comes from a man older than 75 in good health. The material sequenced was blood. This chain links TRBV20-1 with TRBJ1-5; tentative D call: TRBD1 (6 bases). For the CDR3, the DNA is TGCAGTGCTAGAGTTGGGACACTTAGCAATCAGCCCCAGCATTTT. Its translation is CSARVGTLSNQPQHF.